Here is one TCR beta chain with its context. This clonotype has only one observation. The clone's antigen remains unknown. Base quality data are lacking; no much larger clone is found one base away. Weak support is all one read offers. This specimen belongs to a study of T cells in Graves' hyperthyroidism and ophthalmopathy (dated by TCRdb to the late 2010s). In terms of the full investigation: To identify distinguishing TCR V-J signatures, a discovery cohort of about 100 patients was used, comprising 40 to 45 with Graves' ophthalmopathy and about 59 with stable Graves' hyperthyroidism. After sampling, hyperthyroidism patients received methimazole starting at 30 mg daily, and ophthalmopathy patients received high-dose intravenous methylprednisolone. Prospective prediction of ophthalmopathy was tested in an independent validation cohort consisting of 18 to 20 hyperthyroidism patients and around 17 patients who later progressed to ophthalmopathy. Thyroid tissue and blood T-cell repertoires from several Graves' hyperthyroidism patients were also compared in the study. The 100 discovery patients were divided at random into training and test sets in a 7:3 ratio. TCR Vbeta CDR3 sequencing of 120 to 150 peripheral blood samples (under 45 ophthalmopathy, 75 or so hyperthyroidism and approximately 17 progressor patients) is reported in the paper.

Stable Graves' hyperthyroidism was defined as the absence of progression to ophthalmopathy over 18 months of follow-up. The hyperthyroidism patients were between 18 and 65 years old and newly diagnosed, with a disease duration of less than 2 months. Any patient with an uncontrolled infection, another autoimmune disease, pregnancy or lactation was excluded. Diagnoses relied on clinical symptoms, serum thyroxine and TRAb, thyroid ultrasound and orbital computed tomography. Total RNA was extracted with Trizol reagent, and quality was checked on an Agilent 2100 Bioanalyzer. Amplification of TCR beta CDR3 regions was carried out from RNA transcripts. A first-round RT-PCR of the TCR CDR3 used the HTBI primer set with the Qiagen OneStep RT-PCR kit. Libraries were constructed in a second round of multiplex PCR, after which size selection and purification were carried out. Sequencing of the libraries was done on an Illumina HiSeq2000 using paired-end 100 bp reads. The paper's data handling went like this. SOAPnuke was used to process the raw data, removing reads that contained adapters or uncalled bases, had a mean Phred below 15, or lacked an exact match to the constant primer or identifier. COPE v1.2.5 was used to merge the high-quality paired reads, and each unique nucleotide sequence was defined as a clonotype. MiTCR v1.1 was used to align clonotypes to the IMGT TRBV, TRBD and TRBJ reference segments. Analysis was restricted to V-J combinations with a frequency above 0.0001, which covered over 98% of repertoires. A TCS score was defined as the ratio between F50 (clonal expansion) and ExV (chaos), using BLOSUM62-based TCRdist between CDR3 peptides within each V-J. Welch's t-statistics and random forest reduced some 510 V-J features to about 12, which were used in a naive Bayes classifier (R e1071). TCRdb's own reprocessing of the public reads used fastp at Q25 and MiXCR and kept productive beta chains. Rows are combined by CDR3 protein, so each entry shows the most common genes and DNA. Here the V and J calls rest on TCRdb's processing, not on the authors' analysis. The sample has about 540,000 distinct CDR3 sequences on record, about 43% of them singletons. The ten largest clonotypes hold about 7.8% of the sample.

The CDR3 runs 15 amino acids, cysteine and phenylalanine included. Here the CDR3 DNA is all that survives: 45 bases in frame from base 1. Reading the germline V gene (reference sequence) gives CDR1 LNHNV and CDR2 YYDKDF. V ends up 3 bases short and J 3 bases short, with an unmatched junction base count of 4. Beyond this particular receptor, the publication reports: Ophthalmopathy was separated from stable hyperthyroidism by a 13 V-J signature model, with 85% to 90% sensitivity and about 81% specificity obtained in cross-validation and 80%/75% obtained in testing. In validation, the model predicted progression to ophthalmopathy with around 71% sensitivity and approximately 74% specificity, a median of 6.5 months before onset. Sample size was not statistically predetermined, and investigators were not blinded to group allocation. Most expanded thyroid clonotypes (frequency above 0.001) were also found in blood, which suggests that blood repertoires may mirror thyroid immune responses.

The TCR comes from a woman between 18 and 29 years old with Graves' hyperthyroidism. Donor details come from another sample of the same person, matched by shared clones. Source material: peripheral blood or thyroid tissue (not recorded which). The chain is made from TRBV15 and TRBJ1-3; 8 bases in the middle match TRBD1. The nucleotides are TGTGCCACCAGCAGCATCACAGGGGGTGGAAACACCATATATTTT. This is translated as CATSSITGGGNTIYF.